These 9 T cell receptor beta chains share one sample of origin, sequenced in a study of T cells of healthy individuals. Each CDR3 protein is one row after TCRdb ran MiXCR on the 5' RACE reads. The table records around 79,000 distinct CDR3 sequences, about 5.5% of them present only once. These receptors were obtained from a female donor in good health.

In regard to this clonotype: A read error may be the cause here, since a much bigger clone is one base away. In this CDR3 the conserved last residue, phenylalanine or tryptophan, is missing, so a read error is likely. The gene calls are TRBV7-9 and TRBJ2-7, with D perhaps assigned TRBD1 or TRBD2 (5 bases each). Trimming removed 4 bases from V and 1 base from J, with 11 bases in between. Germline CDR1 SEHNR, CDR2 FQNEAQ (reference sequence). CDR3 length: 14 residues. CDR3 amino acids: CASSSPGPSYEQYL. CDR3 bases: TGTGCCAGCAGCTCTCCGGGACCTTCCTACGAGCAGTACTTA.

On this clonotype itself: A read error is possible here, since a much larger clone lies one base away. The chain links TRBV19 to TRBJ2-7, with TRBD1 identical over 9 bases. Germline assignment: CDR1 LNHDA and CDR2 SQIVND (reference sequence). The CDR3 covers 16 residues. The J segment lost 3 bases and the V segment lost 5 bases, leaving 11 bases of the junction unmatched. This CDR3 is CASSGSGTGTRYEQYF. CDR3 bases: TGTGCCAGTAGTGGAAGCGGGACAGGGACTCGCTACGAGCAGTACTTC.

In its sample, this clonotype was seen many times. This sequence joins TRBV29-1 and TRBJ2-7, with 9 bases that match TRBD1. The CDR3 length is 15 residues. Germline V lookup: CDR1 SQVTM, CDR2 ANQGSEA. J lost 3 bases, V lost 4 bases, and 10 bases had no gene match. The CDR3 nucleotides are TGCAGCGTTGTCGCTTGGGACAGGGAGGACTACGAGCAGTACTTC. Translation gives CSVVAWDREDYEQYF.

This clonotype was seen many times. The genes are TRBV11-2 and TRBJ2-2, with 10 bases aligning to TRBD1. Per the germline V gene, CDR1 is SGHAT and CDR2 is FQNNGV. The CDR3 has 16 residues. The trim removed 5 bases at V and 6 bases at J, leaving 9 bases unmatched. The CDR3 protein is CASSAPRGTGAGELFF. CDR3 nucleotides: TGTGCCAGCAGCGCCCCCAGAGGGACAGGGGCCGGGGAGCTGTTTTTT. The full variable domain, in which reference TRBV11-2 and TRBJ2-2 provide the parts outside the CDR3, is EAGVAQSPRYKIIEKRQSVAFWCNPISGHATLYWYQQILGQGPKLLIQFQNNGVVDDSQLPKDRFSAERLKGVDSTLKIQPAKLEDSAVYLCASSAPRGTGAGELFFGEGSRLTVL.

This clonotype was recorded many times. This chain joins TRBV6-2 or TRBV6-3 and TRBJ2-7, with 7 bases aligning to TRBD2. J gave up 3 bases and V 5 bases, and 7 bases lay outside the gene matches. The CDR3 is 14 amino acids. CDR1 is MNHEY and CDR2 is SVGEGT in the germline V gene. In DNA, the CDR3 is TGTGCCAGCAGTCCAGACGGGGGGATCTACGAGCAGTACTTC. Translation: CASSPDGGIYEQYF.

This clonotype was observed many times. The chain recombines TRBV14 with TRBJ2-1; 9 bases match TRBD2. J gave up 4 bases and V 0 bases, and 7 bases lay outside the gene matches. Per germline, CDR1 SGHDN and CDR2 FVKESK. CDR3 length: 17 residues. CDR3 sequence reads: CASSQEGSSGVYNEQFF. DNA of the CDR3: TGTGCCAGCAGCCAAGAAGGATCTAGCGGGGTGTACAATGAGCAGTTCTTC.

This clonotype was seen ten or more times. This chain connects TRBV4-1 to TRBJ1-6, with a possible D match to TRBD1 (5 bases). The CDR3 consists of 14 residues. Between the trimmed V and J ends, which lost 0 bases and 6 bases, there was a span of 6 bases. Germline CDR1 and CDR2: MGHRA and YSYEKL. CDR3 sequence: CASSQETANSPLHF. In DNA form, the CDR3 reads TGCGCCAGCAGCCAAGAGACAGCTAATTCACCCCTCCACTTT.

Ten or more counts support this clonotype. The rearrangement uses TRBV6-1 and TRBJ1-5; TRBD1 aligns across 8 bases. The length of the CDR3 is 14 residues. Germline V gene data show CDR1 as MNHNS and CDR2 as SASEGT. V gave up 4 bases and J gave up 6 bases; unmatched junction bases: 5. CDR3 sequence reads: CASSVDRGSQPQHF. The DNA for the CDR3 is TGTGCCAGCAGTGTTGACAGGGGCAGTCAGCCCCAGCATTTT.

This clonotype was observed at least ten times. This chain joins TRBV3-1 and TRBJ2-2; tentatively, D is TRBD2 (5 bases). The V end was cut by 5 bases, the J end by 4 bases, with 11 bases between. The CDR3 runs 14 residues. The germline V gene has CDR1 LGHDT and CDR2 YNNKEL (reference sequence). The CDR3 sequence: CASSYTEGTGELFF. The CDR3 DNA sequence: TGTGCCAGCAGCTACACAGAGGGCACCGGGGAGCTGTTTTTT. Filled out from reference TRBV3-1 and TRBJ2-2, the complete variable domain reads DTAVSQTPKYLVTQMGNDKSIKCEQNLGHDTMYWYKQDSKKFLKIMFSYNNKELIINETVPNRFSPKSPDKAHLNLHINSLELGDSAVYFCASSYTEGTGELFFGEGSRLTVL.